This T cell receptor (beta chain) emerged from a study of shared clonotypes between healthy human individuals (dated by TCRdb to the early 2020s). For the wider study: The cohort comprised two women and a few men aged 18 to 49 years. For each donor, CD4 naive and CD4 memory were each run on three plates, CD8 naive on two plates, and CD8 memory on one plate. To increase sequencing depth and limit assay-specific biases, TCR repertoire library preparation and sequencing were carried out by different laboratories using diverse techniques. Leukapheresis yielded between about 0.85 and 10 billion PBMCs per donor. Blood TCR repertoires of four to six healthy adults were deeply sequenced to estimate repertoire size and the extent of clonotype sharing between individuals. What the work shows at the level of the full study, not this receptor alone: Pairwise subsampling led to the expectation that sequencing depth would affect the degree of clonotype sharing among donors. Even with the large sequencing depth, rarefaction of the sorted-subset datasets indicated that sequencing was incomplete. Sampling was restricted to blood, and TCR repertoires in tissue are likely to differ from TCR repertoires in blood. Estimated clonotype richness was generally larger for naive than for memory subsets. Higher generation probabilities were observed for clonotypes shared by all four sorted-subset donors than for non-shared clonotypes. When a handful of donors were compared, the shared fraction of clonotypes was about 5.2% for naive CD4, approximately 3.5% for naive CD8, about 2.5% for memory CD4, and around 0.37% for memory CD8. Because the study included only a small number of donors, the genetic and exposure-history diversity represented was limited.

V trim: 1 base; J trim: 2 bases; unmatched bases: 3. Including the terminal cysteine and phenylalanine, the CDR3 comprises 14 residues. CDR3 DNA only is kept here, 42 bases in frame from base 1. CDR1 SGHRS and CDR2 YFSETQ are derived from the germline V gene. Using the deep immunoSEQ assay, TCR CDR3 regions were amplified from genomic DNA by multiplex PCR. Extracted genomic DNA from each cell subset was spread evenly across all wells of several immunoSEQ 96-well plates, with each plate serving as a replicate. Each replicate PCR for sorted subsets received roughly 200 ng genomic DNA, equal to tens of thousands of T cell genomes. Purified libraries were measured with a Qubit 3.0 fluorometer, size-checked on a Bioanalyzer 2100, and measured again with the KAPA Library Quantification kit. Every immunoSEQ 96-well plate was sequenced on a separate single-read 150-cycle Illumina NextSeq 550 flow cell. Under the source paper's analysis protocol: Because only junctional sequences without quality scores were contained in the immunoSEQ output, filtering matching that applied to full-length reads could not be performed. To assign V/J genes and CDR3, sequences were annotated using PyIR, a Python wrapper for IgBLAST v1.9, with IMGT germline references. Any read was removed if the V/J assignment was weak (E-value above 1e-6), the CDR3 was missing, or the read contained stop codons, out-of-frame junctions, or ambiguous translated residues. V3J clonotypes were defined as sequences sharing an identical inferred V gene, J gene, and CDR3 amino acid sequence. Percentage overlap between repertoires was computed as shared unique clonotypes divided by the size of the smaller repertoire. RTK rarefaction, the Chao1 estimator, and Recon v2.1 estimates of unobserved clonotypes were used to assess repertoire richness. Generation probabilities were computed with OLGA for all TCRbeta clonotypes obtained by the gDNA method from several donors. Sourced from immuneACCESS, this table was stored by TCRdb with only in-frame sequences that have V and J called. A share of the clones is absent; for the studies checked, an unresolved V gene accounts for under half, and the remainder has no known explanation. V, J and clone size were drawn from that table, and D and trimming were deduced from the DNA. The sample profile shows roughly 1,600,000 clones; less than 99% of them were found once. The top ten hold 0.36% of the sample.

The count of this clone is one. There is no known antigen for this receptor. Base quality data are lacking; no much larger clone is found one base away. This specimen includes other DNA sequences encoding the same CDR3. The donors were healthy, HIV-negative adults who had no recently reported acute infections or vaccinations. Only Caucasian adults living in Nashville, Tennessee, USA were represented among the donors. CD4+ T cells were enriched through magnetic negative selection, after which naive cells were positively selected on CD45RA and the remaining negative fraction served as the memory subset. After blood collection by leukapheresis, PBMCs were isolated using Ficoll-Histopaque density gradient centrifugation and then cryopreserved in the vapor phase of liquid nitrogen. Analytical flow cytometry was used to check the purity and quantity of each magnetically sorted T cell population. Genomic DNA was isolated from each sorted fraction and quantified by UV absorbance on a Nanodrop 2000c.

This sequence originates from a man aged 25 to 45 in good health. The chain links TRBV5-1 with TRBJ2-7, and TRBD2 matches 7 of the central bases. Sequenced material: naive CD4+ T cells sorted from blood. This sample's cell subset or site label indicates: CD45RA+ positively selected. At the DNA level, the sequence is TGCGCCAGCAGCTTGTCTAGCGGAGCCTACGAGCAGTACTTC. Its translation is CASSLSSGAYEQYF.